This passage covers 30 T cell receptor beta chains from one sample sequenced in a study of OX40 agonist ivuxolimab in advanced cancers. Measured with immunoSEQ multiplex PCR; TCRdb has only the in-frame clones, and not every one. The repertoire holds 70,000 to 90,000 clones, with around 89% as singletons. Sequences were derived from CD4+ or CD8+ T cells sorted from blood, sampled in a trial of the OX40 agonist ivuxolimab. The source is an adult with an advanced solid tumor such as melanoma, head and neck, liver or kidney cancer.

This chain joins TRBV7-2 and TRBJ2-7; a weak D match, TRBD2 (5 bases). This CDR3 region has 15 residues. Germline V lookup: CDR1 SGHTA, CDR2 FQGNSA. Trimming cost V 1 base and J 4 bases, with 14 bases left between them. In nucleotides, the CDR3 is TGTGCCAGCAGCTTAGTAGGAGGCACCCCTTACGAGCAGTACTTC. Its translation is CASSLVGGTPYEQYF.

Comments on this clone: Within the sample, other DNA sequences also encode this same CDR3. The rearrangement joins TRBV5-6 to TRBJ2-5; D unclear. V was pared by 4 bases and J by 2 bases, with 3 bases between. Germline CDR1 and CDR2: SGHDT and YYEEEE. The CDR3 totals 11 residues. The CDR3 DNA reads as TGTGCCAGCAGCCAACAAGAGACCCAGTACTTC. Translation: CASSQQETQYF.

The V and J genes are TRBV7-8 and TRBJ2-2; the match to TRBD2 covers 9 bases. This CDR3 is built from 17 residues. Germline V lookup: CDR1 SGHVS, CDR2 FQNEAQ. The junction had 13 bases not matched to a gene; V was cut back by 5 bases and J by 6 bases. The CDR3 bases are TGTGCCAGCAGCCTTCACATAGCGGGAGACCTCCCCGGGGAGCTGTTTTTT. Translated: CASSLHIAGDLPGELFF. The full variable domain, completed using reference TRBV7-8 and TRBJ2-2, is GAGVSQSPRYKVAKRGQDVALRCDPISGHVSLFWYQQALGQGPEFLTYFQNEAQLDKSGLPSDRFFAERPEGSVSTLKIQRTQQEDSAVYLCASSLHIAGDLPGELFFGEGSRLTVL.

The genes are TRBV18 and TRBJ2-6; 9 nucleotides agree with TRBD1. The germline CDR1 and CDR2 sequences are KGHSH and LQKENI. This CDR3 has 17 residues. The J segment lost 4 bases and the V segment lost 3 bases, leaving 7 bases of the junction unmatched. The CDR3 region has the DNA TGTGCCAGCTCACCGCTCACAGGGGGCGGAGGGGCCAACGTCCTGACTTTC. Protein sequence: CASSPLTGGGGANVLTF.

V usage is TRBV7-9 and J usage is TRBJ2-5; unclear D gene. Trimming took 3 bases from V and 3 from J, leaving 14 bases between them. The germline V gene has CDR1 SEHNR and CDR2 FQNEAQ (reference sequence). The CDR3 has 15 residues. CDR3 region: CASSFGRGAKETQYF. Here the CDR3 DNA reads TGTGCCAGCAGCTTCGGTCGAGGCGCCAAAGAGACCCAGTACTTC. The full variable domain, in which reference TRBV7-9 and TRBJ2-5 provide the parts outside the CDR3, is DTGVSQNPRHKITKRGQNVTFRCDPISEHNRLYWYRQTLGQGPEFLTYFQNEAQLEKSRLLSDRFSAERPKGSFSTLEIQRTEQGDSAMYLCASSFGRGAKETQYFGPGTRLLVL.

The gene calls are TRBV7-8 and TRBJ1-5; no clear D gene. Germline loops: CDR1 SGHVS, CDR2 FQNEAQ. Trimming removed 5 bases at V and 4 bases at J, with 15 bases between. The CDR3 runs to 15 residues. This CDR3 reads CASSPAVQRNQPQHF. CDR3 DNA sequence: TGTGCCAGCAGCCCAGCGGTCCAGCGGAATCAGCCCCAGCATTTT.

The genes are TRBV7-8 and TRBJ2-7; 9 bases line up with TRBD2. The J segment lost 4 bases and the V segment lost 2 bases, leaving 9 bases of the junction unmatched. CDR3 size: 16 residues. Germline V CDR1 and CDR2: SGHVS, FQNEAQ. The CDR3 nucleotides read TGTGCCAGCAGCTTAAGGTCCCTAGCGGGGTTTTACGAGCAGTACTTC. Translation: CASSLRSLAGFYEQYF.

The chain combines TRBV10-1 with TRBJ2-2, with TRBD2 matching 10 bases. CDR3 length: 14 residues. In germline, CDR1 is WNHNN, CDR2 SYGVQD (reference sequence). J gave up 3 bases and V 6 bases, and 1 base lay outside the gene matches. The CDR3 bases are TGCGCCAGCAGGCTAGCGGGAGACACCGGGGAGCTGTTTTTT. This codes for CASRLAGDTGELFF.

The chain combines TRBV19 with TRBJ1-2, with a weak D call TRBD1 (6 bases). This CDR3 region has 14 residues. V was trimmed by 9 bases and J by 8 bases, leaving 22 bases between them. Germline V gives CDR1 LNHDA, CDR2 SQIVND (reference sequence). The CDR3 DNA reads TGTGCCAGCAAAACGGGCACAGGGACGGAAGGCTACACCTTC. It translates to CASKTGTGTEGYTF.

The gene calls are TRBV7-2 and TRBJ1-5; perhaps TRBD1 as D (6 bases). The CDR3 loop spans 15 amino acids. Germline V lookup: CDR1 SGHTA, CDR2 FQGNSA. V dropped 2 bases and J dropped 7 bases, with 15 bases sitting between them. CDR3 amino acids: CASSLQGRGSQPQHF. The CDR3 DNA reads TGTGCCAGCAGCTTACAGGGGCGCGGGAGCCAGCCCCAGCATTTT. The whole variable domain, filled in from reference TRBV7-2 and TRBJ1-5, reads GAGVSQSPSNKVTEKGKDVELRCDPISGHTALYWYRQSLGQGLEFLIYFQGNSAPDKSGLPSDRFSAERTGGSVSTLTIQRTQQEDSAVYLCASSLQGRGSQPQHFGDGTRLSIL.

A single count supports this clone. V and J are TRBV7-9 and TRBJ2-5, with D hard to call. Trimming left V 3 bases short and J 1 base short, with 6 bases between. The CDR3 loop spans 13 amino acids. Germline V gene data show CDR1 as SEHNR and CDR2 as FQNEAQ (reference sequence). The DNA for the CDR3 is TGTGCCAGCAGCTTCAGTGTCCAAGAGACCCAGTACTTC. Translated: CASSFSVQETQYF.

This chain uses TRBV11-3 with TRBJ1-3; weak D call: TRBD1 (5 bases). CDR1 SGHNT and CDR2 YENEEA come from the germline V gene. This CDR3 spans 14 amino acids. V was shortened by 1 base and J by 5 bases, with 9 bases between the two germline ends. The CDR3 sequence is CASSLGDRRNTIYF. CDR3 DNA: TGTGCCAGCAGCTTAGGGGACCGCCGAAACACCATATATTTT. Drawing the rest from reference TRBV11-3 and TRBJ1-3, the complete variable domain is EAGVVQSPRYKIIEKKQPVAFWCNPISGHNTLYWYLQNLGQGPELLIRYENEEAVDDSQLPKDRFSAERLKGVDSTLKIQPAELGDSAVYLCASSLGDRRNTIYFGEGSWLTVV.

The V and J genes are TRBV10-3 and TRBJ2-1, with a weak D call TRBD2 (6 bases). Trimming stripped 10 bases from V and 0 bases from J, with 13 bases between. Germline lookup yields CDR1 ENHRY and CDR2 SYGVKD. The CDR3 has 14 residues. CDR3 loop: CASADGSSYNEQFF. CDR3 DNA: TGTGCCAGCGCCGACGGGAGCTCCTACAATGAGCAGTTCTTC.

The chain couples TRBV4-1 to TRBJ2-7; D uncertain. The length of the CDR3 is 13 residues. Per the germline V gene, CDR1 is MGHRA and CDR2 is YSYEKL. Trimming removed 0 bases at V and 4 bases at J, with 7 bases between. CDR3 nucleotides: TGCGCCAGCAGCCAAGATAGACAATACGAGCAGTACTTC. Protein: CASSQDRQYEQYF.

The chain joins TRBV15 to TRBJ1-3; 7 positions agree with TRBD1. CDR3 length: 17 residues. Germline loops: CDR1 LNHNV, CDR2 YYDKDF (reference sequence). Trimming at V came to 0 bases and at J to 4 bases, leaving 9 bases not matched to a gene. For the CDR3, the DNA is TGTGCCACCAGCAGAGAAGTTCGATCCAGGGGGGGAAACACCATATATTTT. This translates into CATSREVRSRGGNTIYF.

The V and J genes are TRBV5-1 and TRBJ2-7, with a possible D match to TRBD1 (5 bases). Trimming removed 4 bases at V and 7 bases at J, with 18 bases between. Germline loops: CDR1 SGHRS, CDR2 YFSETQ. The CDR3 covers 14 residues. CDR3 residues: CASSPLRGLGEQYF. The CDR3 coding sequence is TGCGCCAGCAGCCCGTTAAGGGGCCTCGGAGAGCAGTACTTC.

This clone was observed a single time. The rearrangement joins TRBV19 to TRBJ2-2, with D maybe TRBD1 (5 bases). This CDR3 comprises 14 residues. Germline V gives CDR1 LNHDA, CDR2 SQIVND (reference sequence). V lost 2 bases and J lost 4, with 8 bases in between. CDR3 DNA: TGTGCCAGTAGTATACAGGGAAGCACCGGGGAGCTGTTTTTT. Translated, it gives CASSIQGSTGELFF.

The rearrangement links TRBV29-1 to TRBJ2-5; 9 bases match TRBD1. The ends lost 5 bases at V and 2 bases at J; junction bases unmatched: 6. The CDR3 is made up of 14 amino acids. Germline V gene sequence: CDR1 SQVTM, CDR2 ANQGSEA. The CDR3 DNA follows: TGCAGCGTTAACGGGGACAGGGTGCAAGAGACCCAGTACTTC. Amino acids: CSVNGDRVQETQYF.

The chain couples TRBV29-1 to TRBJ2-1; 10 positions agree with TRBD2. The CDR3 has 14 residues. CDR1 and CDR2 from the germline V gene are SQVTM and ANQGSEA. Germline trimming cut 7 bases from V and 4 bases from J; bases unmatched to any gene: 7. The DNA for the CDR3 is TGCAGCGCCGCTAGCGGGAGTGGTTACAATGAGCAGTTCTTC. This encodes CSAASGSGYNEQFF.

This chain links TRBV18 with TRBJ1-5, with TRBD1 as a possible D gene (6 bases). This CDR3 is 13 amino acids long. Trimming removed 2 bases from V and 7 bases from J, with 9 bases in between. Germline loops: CDR1 KGHSH, CDR2 LQKENI. Written as DNA, the CDR3 is TGTGCCAGCTCACCATCGGGGGGCCAGCCCCAGCATTTT. This encodes CASSPSGGQPQHF. Based on the CDR3 plus reference TRBV18 and TRBJ1-5, the full variable domain is NAGVMQNPRHLVRRRGQEARLRCSPMKGHSHVYWYRQLPEEGLKFMVYLQKENIIDESGMPKERFSAEFPKEGPSILRIQQVVRGDSAAYFCASSPSGGQPQHFGDGTRLSIL.

The chain is built from TRBV11-2 and TRBJ2-7; D ambiguous. The CDR3 length is 13 residues. Germline V gene sequence: CDR1 SGHAT, CDR2 FQNNGV. Trimming stripped 3 bases from V and 0 bases from J, with 6 bases between. The CDR3 DNA reads as TGTGCCAGCAGCTTGACGAGCTCCTACGAGCAGTACTTC. Encoded protein: CASSLTSSYEQYF.

The chain combines TRBV11-3 with TRBJ1-3; 7 nucleotides align to TRBD1. The junction had 14 bases not matched to a gene; V was cut back by 5 bases and J by 7 bases. From germline, CDR1 is SGHNT and CDR2 YENEEA. CDR3 length: 16 amino acids. This CDR3 reads CASSLHRGQSPNTIYF. The CDR3 DNA sequence: TGTGCCAGCAGCCTACACCGGGGACAGTCTCCGAACACCATATATTTT.

J is TRBJ2-2 and V is TRBV30; no reliable D call. The CDR3 is 14 residues long. V was trimmed by 0 bases and J by 6 bases, leaving 11 bases between them. Germline loops: CDR1 GTSNPN, CDR2 SVGIG (reference sequence). CDR3 in DNA: TGTGCCTGGAGTGTACGTTTGGTGCCCGGGGAGCTGTTTTTT. Its translation: CAWSVRLVPGELFF. Combining the CDR3 with reference TRBV30 and TRBJ2-2 gives the whole variable domain SQTIHQWPATLVQPVGSPLSLECTVEGTSNPNLYWYRQAAGRGLQLLFYSVGIGQISSEVPQNLSASRPQDRQFILSSKKLLLSDSGFYLCAWSVRLVPGELFFGEGSRLTVL.

V and J are TRBV9 and TRBJ2-1; possibly TRBD2 for D (5 bases). The germline CDR1 and CDR2 sequences are SGDLS and YYNGEE. The CDR3 runs 15 residues. The V end was cut by 1 base, the J end by 0 bases, with 8 bases between. The CDR3 protein is CASSVSGASYNEQFF. CDR3 nucleotides: TGTGCCAGCAGCGTAAGCGGCGCCTCCTACAATGAGCAGTTCTTC.

The chain employs TRBV5-4 and TRBJ2-7; D could derive from TRBD1 or TRBD2 (5 bases each). The CDR3 spans 14 residues. The V gene lost 2 bases and the J gene lost 2 bases, with 11 bases spanning the gap. Germline lookup yields CDR1 SGHNT and CDR2 YYREEE (reference sequence). The CDR3 region is CASSFNGAAYEQYF. In DNA form, the CDR3 reads TGTGCCAGCAGCTTTAACGGGGCGGCCTACGAGCAGTACTTC.

This chain uses TRBV14 with TRBJ2-3, with TRBD1 as a possible D gene (6 bases). The CDR3 runs 17 residues. Germline-derived CDR1 and CDR2 are SGHDN and FVKESK. V was clipped by 1 base and J by 0 bases, with 14 bases between them. CDR3 sequence (DNA): TGTGCCAGCAGCCAAGGAAATACTAGGGGGAGCACAGATACGCAGTATTTT. It translates to CASSQGNTRGSTDTQYF.

With regard to this clone: Germline and junction disagree at one end, which may indicate a read error. J is TRBJ2-3 and V is TRBV27; D gene unclear. The CDR3 totals 14 residues. Germline values: CDR1 MNHEY, CDR2 SMNVEV (reference sequence). The CDR3 bases are TGTGCCGGCAGGACCGTAAACTGGGGAGATACGCAGTATTTT. Its translation is CAGRTVNWGDTQYF.

The chain links TRBV2 to TRBJ2-2; D gene uncertain. With 6 bases removed from V and 1 base from J, the gap between germline ends came to 18 bases. Germline CDR1 SNHLY, CDR2 FYNNEI. This CDR3 is 17 amino acids long. Here the CDR3 reads CASRPHIWALNTGELFF. The CDR3 nucleotides are TGTGCCAGCAGACCCCACATTTGGGCGTTGAACACCGGGGAGCTGTTTTTT.

The chain uses TRBV15 and TRBJ2-1; 12 nucleotides line up with TRBD2. CDR1 LNHNV and CDR2 YYDKDF come from the germline V gene (reference sequence). The CDR3 runs to 16 residues. Trimming took 0 bases from V and 9 from J; bases not matched to a gene: 6. Here the CDR3 reads CATSRDRLAGVGEQFF. The CDR3 coding sequence is TGTGCCACCAGCAGAGATAGACTAGCGGGAGTCGGTGAGCAGTTCTTC.

The V gene is TRBV30, the J gene TRBJ2-7; D tentatively fits TRBD1 or TRBD2 (5 bases each). The V gene lost 0 bases and the J gene lost 3 bases, with 18 bases spanning the gap. The CDR3 runs to 16 residues. Germline CDR1 reads GTSNPN; CDR2 reads SVGIG (reference sequence). DNA for the CDR3: TGTGCCTGGAGTGTACGAGGGACGTGGGGGAGCTACGAGCAGTACTTC. As protein: CAWSVRGTWGSYEQYF.